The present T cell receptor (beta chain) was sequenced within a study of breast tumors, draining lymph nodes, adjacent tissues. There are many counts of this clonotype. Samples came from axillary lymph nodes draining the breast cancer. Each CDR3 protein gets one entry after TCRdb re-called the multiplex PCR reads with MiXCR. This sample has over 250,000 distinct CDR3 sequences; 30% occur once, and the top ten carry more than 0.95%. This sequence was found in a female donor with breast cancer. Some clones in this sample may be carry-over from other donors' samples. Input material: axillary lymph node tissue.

CDR3 protein: CSASVADNTGELFF. The CDR3 DNA is TGCAGTGCTTCTGTAGCGGATAACACCGGGGAGCTGTTTTTT. V and J are TRBV20-1 and TRBJ2-2; a possible D gene is TRBD2 (6 bases). Germline values: CDR1 DFQATT, CDR2 SNEGSKA (reference sequence). The CDR3 has 14 amino acids. The V gene lost 5 bases and the J gene lost 2 bases, with 12 bases spanning the gap.